The 27 T cell receptor beta chains below come from one sample, sequenced in a study of T cells after yellow fever vaccination. A single record per CDR3 protein comes from TCRdb applying MiXCR to the 5' RACE reads. The table records 620,000 or so distinct CDR3 sequences, roughly 17% of them present only once. The source material was PBMCs, sampled about 5 days after the first yellow fever vaccination. The receptors here all came from a young man who received the YFV17D yellow fever vaccine.

V usage is TRBV7-2 and J usage is TRBJ1-1; D gene ambiguous. V was trimmed by 3 bases and J by 1 base, leaving 6 bases between them. Per the germline V gene, CDR1 is SGHTA and CDR2 is FQGNSA. The CDR3 contains 13 residues. The CDR3 spells CASSFPRNTEAFF. The CDR3 nucleotides are TGTGCCAGCAGCTTTCCGAGGAACACTGAAGCTTTCTTT.

J is TRBJ2-1 and V is TRBV9; the D gene could be TRBD1 or TRBD2 (5 bases each). CDR3 length: 15 residues. Germline V CDR1 and CDR2: SGDLS, YYNGEE. Trimming shortened V by 4 bases and J by 12 bases, and 23 bases separated the two germline ends. The chain's CDR3 is CASSPDRVRGWGQFF. The CDR3 DNA is TGTGCCAGCAGCCCGGACCGGGTGAGGGGCTGGGGGCAGTTCTTC.

The chain is built from TRBV21-1 and TRBJ1-5. TRBV21-1 corresponds to a pseudogene. The CDR3 extends over 16 amino acids. CDR3 in DNA: TGTGCCACCCCGACAGGAAGGGCCTTGGCGAATCAGCCCCAGCATTTT. Protein product: CATPTGRALANQPQHF.

The V and J genes are TRBV5-4 and TRBJ2-5; D unresolved. Trimming stripped 4 bases from V and 5 bases from J, with 15 bases between. The germline gives CDR1 SGHNT, CDR2 YYREEE (reference sequence). The CDR3 length is 14 residues. The CDR3 sequence: CASSLQAGGETQYF. Here the CDR3 DNA reads TGTGCCAGCAGCCTCCAGGCTGGCGGTGAGACCCAGTACTTC.

This clonotype was detected only a few times. This rearrangement joins TRBV7-6 to TRBJ1-5; D is uncertain. Germline-derived CDR1 and CDR2 are SGHVS and FNYEAQ. The CDR3 covers 13 residues. V was cut by 0 bases and J by 5 bases, with 5 bases left in between. The CDR3 loop is CASSLAEDQPQHF. The CDR3 DNA reads as TGTGCCAGCAGCTTAGCGGAGGATCAGCCCCAGCATTTT.

This chain links TRBV12-3 or TRBV12-4 with TRBJ1-4, with no clear D. The germline V and J ends were trimmed by 5 bases and 7 bases, with 8 bases remaining between them. The CDR3 has 12 residues. The CDR3, as DNA: TGTGCCAGCAGTCGGACGCTTGAAAAACTGTTTTTT. This codes for CASSRTLEKLFF.

The J gene is TRBJ1-5, the V gene TRBV20-1; TRBD1 matches at 11 bases. From germline, CDR1 is DFQATT and CDR2 SNEGSKA (reference sequence). Trimming removed 6 bases from V and 4 bases from J; junction bases left unmatched: 2. The CDR3 is made up of 13 amino acids. CDR3 region: CSAGDRGNQPQHF. DNA of the CDR3: TGCAGTGCCGGGGACAGGGGGAATCAGCCCCAGCATTTT.

This clonotype was observed at least ten times. The chain is built from TRBV19 and TRBJ1-1; D not resolved. V lost 1 base and J 8 bases, leaving 8 bases between the germline ends. The CDR3 runs 12 residues. Germline CDR1 reads LNHDA; CDR2 reads SQIVND (reference sequence). CDR3 region: CASSIVPSEAFF. In DNA form, the CDR3 reads TGTGCCAGTAGTATAGTTCCCTCGGAAGCTTTCTTT.

This clonotype was counted a few times. The chain has TRBV7-8 and TRBJ1-5; tentatively, D is TRBD1 (5 bases). Deletions cut 3 bases from V and 5 bases from J, with 14 bases between. The CDR3 spans 15 residues. Germline assignment: CDR1 SGHVS and CDR2 FQNEAQ. The CDR3 sequence is CASSLGDGEYQPQHF. CDR3 DNA sequence: TGTGCCAGCAGCTTGGGGGACGGGGAATATCAGCCCCAGCATTTT.

The chain recombines TRBV5-1 with TRBJ2-7; 8 bases map to TRBD2. Germline trimming cut 6 bases from V and 1 base from J; bases unmatched to any gene: 6. Germline-derived CDR1 and CDR2 are SGHRS and YFSETQ. The CDR3 is 14 amino acids. For the CDR3, the DNA is TGCGCCAGCACCACGAGCGGGGGTTCCTACGAGCAGTACTTC. As protein: CASTTSGGSYEQYF.

This clonotype turned up a few times. The chain joins TRBV7-3 to TRBJ2-1, with 7 bases matching TRBD2. Germline loops: CDR1 SGHTA, CDR2 FQGTGA. The CDR3 is 17 amino acids. Trimming took 6 bases from V and 5 from J; bases not matched to a gene: 16. In DNA form, the CDR3 reads TGTGCCAGCAGTCTCCTTTCCGGGTGGGAGGGAAACAATGAGCAGTTCTTC. As protein: CASSLLSGWEGNNEQFF.

This clonotype was observed a few times. This chain connects TRBV9 to TRBJ2-2; D might be TRBD1 (5 bases). Trimming pared 4 bases from V and 4 bases from J, leaving 20 bases between. CDR3 size: 17 residues. Germline V CDR1 and CDR2: SGDLS, YYNGEE. CDR3 sequence: CASSPRVRRASTGELFF. Written as DNA, the CDR3 is TGTGCCAGCAGCCCTCGAGTTCGCAGGGCGTCCACCGGGGAGCTGTTTTTT.

In this sample, this clonotype turned up once. The chain joins TRBV9 to TRBJ2-1; 9 positions match TRBD1. Unmatched junction bases numbered 8, after V lost 3 bases and J lost 4 bases. CDR3 length: 16 residues. Germline-derived CDR1 and CDR2 are SGDLS and YYNGEE. CDR3 region: CASSGLDRGDYNEQFF. In DNA, the CDR3 is TGTGCCAGCAGCGGTCTCGACAGGGGGGATTACAATGAGCAGTTCTTC.

In its sample, this clonotype was seen a few times. V usage is TRBV7-9 and J usage is TRBJ1-1; TRBD1 is a possible D gene (5 bases). Trimming shortened V by 2 bases and J by 7 bases, and 17 bases separated the two germline ends. CDR1 is SEHNR, CDR2 FQNEAQ, per germline (reference sequence). The CDR3 has 15 amino acids. CDR3 DNA: TGTGCCAGCAGCTTATCTGGTTGGGGTCAGGGTGAAGCTTTCTTT. Amino acids: CASSLSGWGQGEAFF. The complete variable domain, with remaining parts taken from reference TRBV7-9 and TRBJ1-1, reads DTGVSQNPRHKITKRGQNVTFRCDPISEHNRLYWYRQTLGQGPEFLTYFQNEAQLEKSRLLSDRFSAERPKGSFSTLEIQRTEQGDSAMYLCASSLSGWGQGEAFFGQGTRLTVV.

The V call is TRBV5-1, the J call TRBJ2-3; perhaps TRBD1 as D (5 bases). This CDR3 region has 14 residues. The germline V and J ends were trimmed by 2 bases and 3 bases, with 10 bases remaining between them. Looked up from germline, CDR1 is SGHRS and CDR2 is YFSETQ. CDR3: CASSLEQVTDTQYF. The CDR3 coding sequence is TGCGCCAGCAGCTTAGAACAGGTTACAGATACGCAGTATTTT.

This clonotype was counted only a few times. The V call is TRBV12-3 or TRBV12-4, the J call TRBJ1-4; 8 bases fit TRBD1. The CDR3 has 17 residues. Trimming at V came to 7 bases and at J to 7 bases, leaving 17 bases not matched to a gene. The CDR3 sequence: CASTDRVKFLGREKLFF. CDR3 coding DNA: TGTGCCAGCACGGACAGGGTAAAGTTCTTAGGTCGTGAAAAACTGTTTTTT.

The chain combines TRBV20-1 with TRBJ2-1; 9 nucleotides match TRBD1. CDR1 is DFQATT and CDR2 is SNEGSKA in the germline V gene (reference sequence). V shed 0 bases and J 4 bases; nucleotides not matched to a gene: 7. This CDR3 spans 16 amino acids. DNA of the CDR3: TGCAGTGCTAGAGATAATGACAGGGGGTATTACAATGAGCAGTTCTTC. It translates to CSARDNDRGYYNEQFF.

This chain joins TRBV27 and TRBJ2-3, with 15 bases lining up with TRBD2. Germline trimming cut 6 bases from V and 0 bases from J; bases unmatched to any gene: 4. Germline V gene sequence: CDR1 MNHEY, CDR2 SMNVEV (reference sequence). CDR3 length: 17 amino acids. The CDR3 bases are TGTGCCAGCAGGCGGACTAGCGGGGGGGGGAGCACAGATACGCAGTATTTT. Protein sequence: CASRRTSGGGSTDTQYF.

This clonotype was seen a few times. The rearrangement uses TRBV27 and TRBJ2-7; either TRBD1 or TRBD2 may fit D (5 bases each). Germline V gene lookup returns CDR1 MNHEY and CDR2 SMNVEV (reference sequence). With 6 bases removed from V and 2 bases from J, the gap between germline ends came to 14 bases. This CDR3 comprises 14 residues. The DNA of the CDR3 is TGTGCCAGCAGACGGGACCTTTGGACCTACGAGCAGTACTTC. This encodes CASRRDLWTYEQYF.

This CDR3 reads CASTLMGLTNTEAFF. The DNA of the CDR3 is TGTGCCAGCACCCTCATGGGGCTGACGAACACTGAAGCTTTCTTT. The chain recombines TRBV12-3 or TRBV12-4 with TRBJ1-1; D may be TRBD1 (5 bases). The CDR3 consists of 15 residues. V lost 7 bases, J lost 1 base, and 16 bases lay in between.

This clonotype turned up a few times. The rearrangement joins TRBV5-1 to TRBJ2-3; a weak D match, TRBD2 (6 bases). V lost 4 bases and J lost 2, with 11 bases in between. The CDR3 covers 14 residues. Germline values: CDR1 SGHRS, CDR2 YFSETQ. The CDR3 DNA reads TGCGCCAGCAGCGGGGGACTCACCACAGATACGCAGTATTTT. It specifies CASSGGLTTDTQYF.

The V gene is TRBV7-9, the J gene TRBJ2-5; D unclear. The CDR3 length is 14 residues. Germline CDR1 and CDR2: SEHNR and FQNEAQ (reference sequence). V lost 4 bases, J lost 2 bases, and 11 bases lay in between. The CDR3 nucleotides are TGTGCCAGCAGCTCCAGGACCTTACAAGAGACCCAGTACTTC. Amino acids: CASSSRTLQETQYF.

This clonotype has more than one count but fewer than ten. The chain combines TRBV7-9 with TRBJ2-1; tentative D call: TRBD2 (5 bases). CDR3 length: 13 residues. V lost 5 bases and J 6 bases, leaving 11 bases between the germline ends. Germline CDR1 is SEHNR and CDR2 is FQNEAQ (reference sequence). CDR3 residues: CASSTRGSNEQFF. The CDR3, as DNA: TGTGCCAGCAGCACCCGAGGGAGCAATGAGCAGTTCTTC.

This sequence joins TRBV7-9 and TRBJ2-7, with TRBD1 matching 8 bases. V lost 6 bases to trimming and J lost 5 bases; unmatched junction nucleotides: 3. Germline assignment: CDR1 SEHNR and CDR2 FQNEAQ (reference sequence). The CDR3 totals 12 residues. CDR3 sequence: CASSRGQDEQYV. DNA of the CDR3: TGTGCCAGCAGTCGGGGACAGGACGAGCAGTACGTC.

This chain connects TRBV12-3 or TRBV12-4 to TRBJ2-7; D possibly matches TRBD1 or TRBD2 (6 bases each). The CDR3 totals 17 residues. Trimming cost V 11 bases and J 2 bases, with 28 bases left between them. CDR3 loop: CAFSLAEGPQGPYEQYV. The CDR3 coding sequence is TGTGCCTTCAGTTTAGCGGAGGGACCTCAGGGGCCCTACGAGCAGTACGTC.

The V gene is TRBV3-1, the J gene TRBJ1-1; no clear D. The length of the CDR3 is 12 residues. Trimming took 2 bases from V and 7 from J, leaving 8 bases between them. Germline CDR1 and CDR2: LGHDT and YNNKEL (reference sequence). The CDR3 loop reads CASSQRAREAFF. Written as DNA, the CDR3 is TGTGCCAGCAGCCAAAGGGCCCGTGAAGCTTTCTTT.

This clonotype was seen a few times. One end of the junction is discordant with germline, which a read error may explain. The chain has TRBV30 and TRBJ2-5; the D gene is possibly TRBD2 (7 bases). The CDR3 is 16 residues long. Germline V gene sequence: CDR1 GTSNPN, CDR2 SVGIG (reference sequence). CDR3 nucleotide sequence: TGTGCCTGGACCGAAGGGGGGGCACTAGGGGAGGAGACCCAGTGCTTC. It codes for CAWTEGGALGEETQCF.